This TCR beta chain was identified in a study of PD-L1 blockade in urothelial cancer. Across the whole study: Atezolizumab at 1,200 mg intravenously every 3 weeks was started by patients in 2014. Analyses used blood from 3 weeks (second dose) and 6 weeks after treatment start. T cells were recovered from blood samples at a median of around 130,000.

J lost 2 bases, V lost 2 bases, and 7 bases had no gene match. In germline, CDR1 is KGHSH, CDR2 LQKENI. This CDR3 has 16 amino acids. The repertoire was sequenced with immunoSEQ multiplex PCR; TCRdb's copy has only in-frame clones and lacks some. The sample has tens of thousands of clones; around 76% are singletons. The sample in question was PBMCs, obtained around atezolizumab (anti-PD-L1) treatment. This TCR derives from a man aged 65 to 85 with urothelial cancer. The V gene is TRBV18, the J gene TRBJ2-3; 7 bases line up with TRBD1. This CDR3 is CASSPWTGSDTDTQYF. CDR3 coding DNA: TGTGCCAGCTCACCATGGACAGGTTCCGACACAGATACGCAGTATTTT.